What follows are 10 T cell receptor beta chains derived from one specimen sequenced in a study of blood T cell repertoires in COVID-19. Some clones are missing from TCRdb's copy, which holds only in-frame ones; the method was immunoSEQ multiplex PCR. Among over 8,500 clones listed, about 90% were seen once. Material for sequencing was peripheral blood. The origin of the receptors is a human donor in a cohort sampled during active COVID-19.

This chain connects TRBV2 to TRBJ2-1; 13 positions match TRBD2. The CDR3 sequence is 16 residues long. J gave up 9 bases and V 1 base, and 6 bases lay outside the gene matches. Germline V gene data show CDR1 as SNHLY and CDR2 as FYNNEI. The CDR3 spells CASSEVRLAGGGEQFF. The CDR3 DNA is TGTGCCAGCAGTGAAGTACGACTAGCGGGAGGCGGTGAGCAGTTCTTC.

DNA for the CDR3: TGCAGTGCTAGTCTAGCCTCCAATGAGCAGTTCTTC. This encodes CSASLASNEQFF. The chain combines TRBV20-1 with TRBJ2-1, with D perhaps matching TRBD2 (5 bases). Germline lookup yields CDR1 DFQATT and CDR2 SNEGSKA (reference sequence). The CDR3 loop spans 12 amino acids. V was trimmed by 3 bases and J by 6 bases, leaving 9 bases between them.

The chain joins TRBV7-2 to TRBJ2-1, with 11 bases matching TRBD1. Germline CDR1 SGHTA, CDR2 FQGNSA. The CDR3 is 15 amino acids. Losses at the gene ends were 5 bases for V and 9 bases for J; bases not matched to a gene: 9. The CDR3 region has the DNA TGTGCCAGCAGCCCAAGGGGACAGGGGGAGGGTGAGCAGTTCTTC. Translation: CASSPRGQGEGEQFF.

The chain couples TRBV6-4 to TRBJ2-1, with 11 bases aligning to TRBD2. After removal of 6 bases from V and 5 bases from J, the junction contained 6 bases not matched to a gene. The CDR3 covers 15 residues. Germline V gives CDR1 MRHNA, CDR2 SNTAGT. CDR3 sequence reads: CASSPLAGVNNEQFF. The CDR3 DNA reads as TGTGCCAGCAGCCCACTAGCGGGAGTAAACAATGAGCAGTTCTTC.

DNA for the CDR3: TGCAGCGGGGGGCCAGGGGGCGGCGAGCAGTACTTC. It encodes CSGGPGGGEQYF. The chain combines TRBV29-1 with TRBJ2-7; 8 nucleotides match TRBD1. V dropped 7 bases and J dropped 6; count of bases not matched to a gene: 8. The CDR3 is 12 amino acids. The germline V gene has CDR1 SQVTM and CDR2 ANQGSEA.

In nucleotides, the CDR3 is TGCAGTGCTAGTGTCGGGGGGCGCGACAATGAGCAGTTCTTC. Translating it yields CSASVGGRDNEQFF. The chain employs TRBV20-1 and TRBJ2-1; possibly TRBD2 for D (7 bases). Germline CDR1 reads DFQATT; CDR2 reads SNEGSKA (reference sequence). CDR3 length equals 14 residues. Trimming removed 3 bases at V and 5 bases at J, with 14 bases between.

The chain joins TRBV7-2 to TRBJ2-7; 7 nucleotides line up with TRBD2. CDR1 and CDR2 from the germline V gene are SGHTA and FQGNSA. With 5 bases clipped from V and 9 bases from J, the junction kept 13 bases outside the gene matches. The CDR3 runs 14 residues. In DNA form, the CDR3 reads TGTGCCAGCAGCCCCGACGGGAGGCCCGGCGGGCAGTACTTC. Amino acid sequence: CASSPDGRPGGQYF.

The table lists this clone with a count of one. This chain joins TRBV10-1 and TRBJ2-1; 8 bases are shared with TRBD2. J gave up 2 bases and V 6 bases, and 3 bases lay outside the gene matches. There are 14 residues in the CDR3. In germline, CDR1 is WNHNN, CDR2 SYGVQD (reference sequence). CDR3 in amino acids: CASSFSGAYNEQFF. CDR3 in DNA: TGCGCCAGCAGCTTTAGCGGGGCCTACAATGAGCAGTTCTTC.

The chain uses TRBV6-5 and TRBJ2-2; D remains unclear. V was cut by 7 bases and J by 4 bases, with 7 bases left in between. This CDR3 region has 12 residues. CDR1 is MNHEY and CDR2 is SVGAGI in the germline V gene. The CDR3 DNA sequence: TGTGCCAGCATAAGTAGCACCGGGGAGCTGTTTTTT. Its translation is CASISSTGELFF.

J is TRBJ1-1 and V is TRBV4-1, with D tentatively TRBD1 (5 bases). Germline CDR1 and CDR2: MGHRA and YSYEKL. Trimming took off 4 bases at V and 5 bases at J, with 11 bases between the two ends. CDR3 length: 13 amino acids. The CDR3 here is CASSLIRGTEAFF. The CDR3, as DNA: TGCGCCAGCAGCCTTATTCGGGGGACTGAAGCTTTCTTT.